The next 24 T cell receptor beta chains were all read from a single sample in a study of CD8+CD57+ T cells in acquired aplastic anemia. It was genomic DNA that served as the template for profiling TCR beta VDJ and CDR3. TCRdb reprocessed the reads with MiXCR, giving one entry per CDR3 protein. Of about 40,000 distinct CDR3 sequences listed, 65% to 70% are singletons. The sequencing input was sorted CD4+, CD8+, or CD8+CD57+ T cells (not recorded which) from PBMCs. Source of these receptors: a human donor in good health, serving as a control.

The CDR3 loop reads CASSLPEASGLYEQYF. As DNA, the CDR3 is TGCGCCAGCAGCCTCCCTGAGGCTAGCGGACTCTACGAGCAGTACTTC. The rearrangement links TRBV5-1 to TRBJ2-7; 7 bases map to TRBD2. The CDR3 extends over 16 amino acids. V trimming: 4 bases; J trimming: 3 bases; junction bases outside the gene matches: 13. The germline CDR1 and CDR2 sequences are SGHRS and YFSETQ.

This clonotype was recorded only once. DNA for the CDR3: TGTGCCAGCAGCAGCACTAGTTACGAGACCCAGTACTTC. Amino acids: CASSSTSYETQYF. This chain uses TRBV7-7 with TRBJ2-5; a weak D match, TRBD2 (5 bases). V lost 5 bases and J lost 5, with 12 bases in between. The CDR3 has 13 amino acids. Germline V lookup: CDR1 SSHAT, CDR2 FNYEAQ (reference sequence).

V and J are TRBV13 and TRBJ2-5, with 8 bases that match TRBD1. CDR1 PRHDT and CDR2 FYEKMQ come from the germline V gene (reference sequence). The CDR3 runs to 17 residues. Trimming cost V 0 bases and J 3 bases; bases outside gene matches: 9. CDR3 bases: TGTGCCAGCAGCTTAGGCGGTCCGGGACAGGAGAAAGAGACCCAGTACTTC. Translated: CASSLGGPGQEKETQYF.

V usage is TRBV2 and J usage is TRBJ2-7, with 7 bases fitting TRBD1. The V segment lost 3 bases and the J segment 3 bases; nucleotides outside the gene matches: 5. CDR1 and CDR2 (germline): SNHLY, FYNNEI. The CDR3 contains 14 residues. CDR3 in DNA: TGTGCCAGCAGTGACGGACAGGCCGTCTACGAGCAGTACTTC. Protein: CASSDGQAVYEQYF.

This rearrangement joins TRBV6-2 or TRBV6-3 to TRBJ1-1; D is unclear. This CDR3 comprises 13 residues. Trimming removed 6 bases at V and 8 bases at J, with 16 bases between. Germline V gene lookup returns CDR1 MNHEY and CDR2 SVGEGT. CDR3 in amino acids: CASSLVGIGEAFF. The CDR3 coding sequence is TGTGCCAGCAGCTTAGTGGGGATAGGCGAAGCTTTCTTT.

The chain links TRBV7-9 to TRBJ2-5, with unresolved D. The CDR3 extends over 11 amino acids. V gave up 2 bases and J gave up 5 bases, with 3 bases separating them. Looked up from germline, CDR1 is SEHNR and CDR2 is FQNEAQ (reference sequence). CDR3 loop: CASSLIETQYF. The DNA for the CDR3 is TGTGCCAGCAGCTTAATCGAGACCCAGTACTTC.

This clonotype has a count of ten or more. The chain is built from TRBV5-1 and TRBJ2-2; D is ambiguous. The V end was cut by 0 bases, the J end by 6 bases, with 9 bases between. The length of the CDR3 is 14 residues. Germline assignment: CDR1 SGHRS and CDR2 YFSETQ. CDR3 sequence (DNA): TGCGCCAGCAGCTTGGTTGGGCTTCCCGGGGAGCTGTTTTTT. Encoded protein: CASSLVGLPGELFF.

This sequence joins TRBV20-1 and TRBJ1-6, with 8 bases aligning to TRBD1. Germline V gene lookup returns CDR1 DFQATT and CDR2 SNEGSKA (reference sequence). CDR3 length: 15 amino acids. Unmatched junction bases numbered 11, after V lost 6 bases and J lost 7 bases. CDR3 nucleotide sequence: TGCAGTGCCAGCCGGACAGGGTTTGAGAATTCACCCCTCCACTTT. Translating it yields CSASRTGFENSPLHF.

This clonotype showed up many times. This sequence joins TRBV13 and TRBJ1-1; a weak D match, TRBD1 (6 bases). In germline, CDR1 is PRHDT, CDR2 FYEKMQ (reference sequence). The CDR3 length is 13 residues. With 5 bases removed from V and 7 bases from J, the gap between germline ends came to 14 bases. The CDR3 DNA reads as TGTGCCAGCAGCCCGTCGGGCAGGGGTGAAGCTTTCTTT. This encodes CASSPSGRGEAFF.

The rearrangement joins TRBV24-1 to TRBJ2-1, with TRBD2 as a possible D gene (7 bases). Trimming stripped 3 bases from V and 5 bases from J, with 19 bases between. The CDR3 covers 17 residues. The germline CDR1 and CDR2 sequences are KGHDR and SFDVKD. DNA for the CDR3: TGTGCCACCAGTGATCCTACAGGGAGGGGTGGCGACAATGAGCAGTTCTTC. This sequence encodes CATSDPTGRGGDNEQFF.

This clonotype appeared a few times. The chain combines TRBV11-2 with TRBJ2-7, with unresolved D. Germline V lookup: CDR1 SGHAT, CDR2 FQNNGV. The V end was cut by 1 base, the J end by 9 bases, with 13 bases between. The CDR3 runs 13 residues. CDR3 sequence reads: CASSLGTTCGQYF. The CDR3 nucleotides read TGTGCCAGCAGCTTAGGGACCACCTGCGGGCAGTACTTC.

The rearrangement joins TRBV10-3 to TRBJ2-1; no clear D. Trimming cost V 2 bases and J 2 bases, with 7 bases left between them. The CDR3 runs 14 residues. Germline assignment: CDR1 ENHRY and CDR2 SYGVKD. DNA of the CDR3: TGTGCCATCAGTGAGGCTCCGACCTACAATGAGCAGTTCTTC. It yields the protein CAISEAPTYNEQFF.

The chain combines TRBV20-1 with TRBJ2-7; D uncertain. V lost 6 bases to trimming and J lost 3 bases, with 9 bases between them. CDR3 length equals 11 residues. The V gene's germline CDR1 is DFQATT and CDR2 SNEGSKA (reference sequence). The CDR3 sequence: CSAHAIYEQYF. The CDR3 nucleotides are TGCAGTGCGCATGCAATCTACGAGCAGTACTTC.

The gene calls are TRBV29-1 and TRBJ1-2; the D is unclear. Trimming stripped 5 bases from V and 5 bases from J, with 9 bases between. Germline assignment: CDR1 SQVTM and CDR2 ANQGSEA. The CDR3 consists of 11 residues. CDR3 sequence reads: CSVTQEYGYTF. Here the CDR3 DNA reads TGCAGCGTTACGCAGGAGTATGGCTACACCTTC. The full variable domain, with the rest looked up from reference TRBV29-1 and TRBJ1-2, is SAVISQKPSRDICQRGTSLTIQCQVDSQVTMMFWYRQQPGQSLTLIATANQGSEATYESGFVIDKFPISRPNLTFSTLTVSNMSPEDSSIYLCSVTQEYGYTFGSGTRLTVV.

V usage is TRBV25-1 and J usage is TRBJ2-7, with D tentatively TRBD2 (6 bases). V lost 6 bases, J lost 0 bases, and 12 bases lay in between. The CDR3 extends over 14 amino acids. Germline V lookup: CDR1 MGHDK, CDR2 SYGVNS. In nucleotides, the CDR3 is TGTGCCAGCAGAGGGGACTCCAGCTCCTACGAGCAGTACTTC. Protein product: CASRGDSSSYEQYF.

This clonotype was observed a single time. The rearrangement links TRBV7-9 to TRBJ2-7, with D uncertain. V was cut by 5 bases and J by 6 bases, with 8 bases left in between. This CDR3 is 11 amino acids long. Per the germline V gene, CDR1 is SEHNR and CDR2 is FQNEAQ (reference sequence). The CDR3 loop is CASSQDFEQYF. In DNA, the CDR3 is TGTGCCAGCAGCCAAGACTTCGAGCAGTACTTC.

This clonotype showed up just a few times. V gene TRBV25-1 combines with J gene TRBJ1-2; D is undetermined. Germline lookup yields CDR1 MGHDK and CDR2 SYGVNS. The V end was cut by 2 bases, the J end by 2 bases, with 9 bases between. The CDR3 totals 14 residues. CDR3 sequence (DNA): TGTGCCAGCAGTGAAGGAGGGTCCAACTATGGCTACACCTTC. This codes for CASSEGGSNYGYTF.

Of note for this clonotype: The final CDR3 position lacks the conserved phenylalanine or tryptophan, pointing to a likely read error. The chain is built from TRBV10-3 and TRBJ1-1; TRBD1 might be the D (6 bases). Germline CDR1 reads ENHRY; CDR2 reads SYGVKD. The CDR3 totals 14 residues. Here the CDR3 reads CAITRGDRDTEAFS. DNA of the CDR3: TGTGCCATCACCCGGGGGGACCGGGACACAGAAGCTTTCTCT.

This chain uses TRBV10-3 with TRBJ1-6; D might be TRBD1 (6 bases). The germline V gene encodes CDR1 ENHRY and CDR2 SYGVKD. Trimming removed 6 bases at V and 8 bases at J, with 14 bases between. CDR3 size: 14 residues. The CDR3 reads CAISEGGGYSPLHF. The CDR3 nucleotides read TGTGCCATCAGCGAAGGGGGAGGGTATTCACCCCTCCACTTT.

V is TRBV2 and J is TRBJ2-7, with TRBD1 as a possible D gene (6 bases). Trimming removed 10 bases at V and 0 bases at J, with 13 bases between. The length of the CDR3 is 13 residues. Germline V gives CDR1 SNHLY, CDR2 FYNNEI. CDR3 DNA sequence: TGTGCCACCAACAGGGAAAGCTCCTACGAGCAGTACTTC. As protein: CATNRESSYEQYF.

The chain uses TRBV19 and TRBJ1-5; D uncertain. CDR3 length: 13 amino acids. The V gene lost 3 bases and the J gene lost 5 bases, with 8 bases spanning the gap. CDR1 is LNHDA, CDR2 SQIVND, per germline (reference sequence). CDR3: CASSIADDQPQHF. Here the CDR3 DNA reads TGTGCCAGTAGTATCGCAGATGATCAGCCCCAGCATTTT.

This clonotype was detected a few times. It is likely a read error, because the conserved phenylalanine at the end of the CDR3 is missing. V usage is TRBV7-2 and J usage is TRBJ1-3, with D hard to call. CDR1 and CDR2 (germline): SGHTA, FQGNSA. The CDR3 sequence is 15 residues long. The CDR3 nucleotides read TGTGCCGGCAGTTACGCAGGTCACAGTGGAAACACCATATATTAT. Protein: CAGSYAGHSGNTIYY.

The V and J genes are TRBV6-5 and TRBJ2-7, with D perhaps matching TRBD1 or TRBD2 (5 bases each). The CDR3 has 13 residues. Germline V lookup: CDR1 MNHEY, CDR2 SVGAGI. V was trimmed by 1 base and J by 6 bases, leaving 10 bases between them. The CDR3 spells CASSYFSGSEQYF. CDR3 in DNA: TGTGCCAGCAGTTACTTCTCAGGGAGCGAGCAGTACTTC.

The chain combines TRBV19 with TRBJ1-2, with no clear D. This CDR3 is 15 amino acids long. The germline CDR1 and CDR2 sequences are LNHDA and SQIVND (reference sequence). V was cut by 6 bases and J by 7 bases, with 21 bases left in between. The CDR3 protein is CASRIGPGRRGGYTF. The CDR3 region has the DNA TGTGCCAGTAGGATTGGTCCTGGGCGGCGGGGTGGCTACACCTTC.